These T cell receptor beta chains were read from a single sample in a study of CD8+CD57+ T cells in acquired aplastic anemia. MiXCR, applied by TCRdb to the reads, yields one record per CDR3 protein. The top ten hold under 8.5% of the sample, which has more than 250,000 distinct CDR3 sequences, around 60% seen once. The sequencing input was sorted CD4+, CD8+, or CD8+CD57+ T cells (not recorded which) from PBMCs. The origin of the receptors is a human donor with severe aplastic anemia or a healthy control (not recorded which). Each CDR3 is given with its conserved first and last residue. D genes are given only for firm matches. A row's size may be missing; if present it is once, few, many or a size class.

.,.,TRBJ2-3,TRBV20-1,TGCAGTGCTAGAGTGGTCGCGGGGGCCACAGATACGCAGTATTTT,CSARVVAGATDTQYF
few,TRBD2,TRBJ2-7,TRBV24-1,TGTGCCACCAGAGGGACTAGCGGCGAGCAGTACTTC,CATRGTSGEQYF
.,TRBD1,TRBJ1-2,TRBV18,TGTGCCAGCTCACGGGCTCTTGACAGGGAATATGGCTACACCTTC,CASSRALDREYGYTF
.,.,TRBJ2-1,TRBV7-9,TGTGCCAGCAGCCAGGACTGGAACTACAATGAGCAGTTCTTC,CASSQDWNYNEQFF
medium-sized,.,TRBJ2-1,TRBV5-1,TGCGCCAGCAGCTTAGGACAGTTTTTGAATGAGCAGTTCTTC,CASSLGQFLNEQFF
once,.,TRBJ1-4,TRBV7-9,TGTGCCAGCAGCTTAGTCGTCGGACAGAATGAAAAACTGTTTTTT,CASSLVVGQNEKLFF
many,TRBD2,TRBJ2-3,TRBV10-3,TGTGCCATCAGTGCCCGGGGGGTCCCTCAGGATACGCAGTATTTT,CAISARGVPQDTQYF
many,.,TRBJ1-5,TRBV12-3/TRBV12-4,TGTGCCAGCAGTCCCCGGACGAAAACGGAATATAGCAATCAGCCCCAGCATTTT,CASSPRTKTEYSNQPQHF
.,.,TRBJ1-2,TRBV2,TGTGCCAGCAGTGCCAAGTTGTTGACCAACTATGGCTACACCTTC,CASSAKLLTNYGYTF
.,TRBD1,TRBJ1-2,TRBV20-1,TGCAGTGCCAATACAGGGGATAACTATGGCTACACCTTC,CSANTGDNYGYTF
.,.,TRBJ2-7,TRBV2,TGTGCCAGCAGTGATTTCCGCAGGGGAGCCTACGAGCAGTACTTC,CASSDFRRGAYEQYF
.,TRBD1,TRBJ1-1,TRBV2,TGTGCCAGCAGCCACAACAGTATCCGGGACAGGGGCCCGAGGAACACTGAAGCTTTCTTT,CASSHNSIRDRGPRNTEAFF
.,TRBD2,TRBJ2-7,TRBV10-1,TGCGCCAGCAGTGGGAAGACTAGCGGGGTCTACGAGCAGTACTTC,CASSGKTSGVYEQYF
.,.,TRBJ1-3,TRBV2,TGTGCCAGCAGTTCCCAGGGGTCTGGAAACACCATATATTTT,CASSSQGSGNTIYF
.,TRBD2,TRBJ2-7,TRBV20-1,TGCAGTGCTAGCTCCGCCCTAGCGGGGGTCCCCGAGCAGTACTTC,CSASSALAGVPEQYF
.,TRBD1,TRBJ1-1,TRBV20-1,TGCAGTGCCAGCTCAGGGACAGTAATGAACACTGAAGCTTTCTTT,CSASSGTVMNTEAFF
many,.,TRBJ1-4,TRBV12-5,TGTGCTAGTGCTTCCTCTGCACCAACTAATGAAAAACTGTTTTTT,CASASSAPTNEKLFF
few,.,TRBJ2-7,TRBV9,TGTGCCAGCAGCGGTCACGGCTACGAGCAGTACTTC,CASSGHGYEQYF
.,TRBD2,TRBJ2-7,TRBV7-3,TGTGCCAGCAGCCCTCGCCCGGGACTAGCGGGGGGCGATGAGCAGTACTTC,CASSPRPGLAGGDEQYF
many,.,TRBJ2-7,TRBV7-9,TGTGCCAGCAGCGTCACCTCCTACGAGCAGTACTTC,CASSVTSYEQYF
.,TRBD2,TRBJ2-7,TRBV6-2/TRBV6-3,TGTGCCAGCAGTTACTCGTATACTAGCGGAGCATACGAGCAGTACTTC,CASSYSYTSGAYEQYF
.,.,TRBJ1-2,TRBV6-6,TGTGCCAGCAGTACCCTACAGAGCCCCTATGGCTACACCTTC,CASSTLQSPYGYTF
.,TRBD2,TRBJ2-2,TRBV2,TGTGCCAGCAAGAGACTAGCGGCCCCAGGGGGCACCGGGGAGCTGTTTTTT,CASKRLAAPGGTGELFF
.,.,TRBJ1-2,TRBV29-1,TGCAGCGTTGAGGTGGGAGTGGGGGGTACGGATGGCTACACCTTC,CSVEVGVGGTDGYTF
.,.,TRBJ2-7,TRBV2,TGTGCCAGCAGCTCCAAGGGGGGCCTCTCCTACGAGCAGTACTTC,CASSSKGGLSYEQYF
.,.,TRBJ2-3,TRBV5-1,TGCGCCAGCAGCTCGCTGCAGGGGATGGATACGCAGTATTTT,CASSSLQGMDTQYF
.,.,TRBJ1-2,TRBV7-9,TGTGCCAGCAGCCTCCAAGGGTTGGGTGGCTACACCTTC,CASSLQGLGGYTF
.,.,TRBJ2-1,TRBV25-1,TGTGCCAGCAGACAGGGCAATGAGCAGTTCTTC,CASRQGNEQFF
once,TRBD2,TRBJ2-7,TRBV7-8,TGTGCCAGCAGCTGGACTAGCGGGGGGGACGAGCAGTACTTC,CASSWTSGGDEQYF
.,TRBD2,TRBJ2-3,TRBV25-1,TGTGCCAGCAGGAGGACTAGCGGTAACACAGATACGCAGTATTTT,CASRRTSGNTDTQYF
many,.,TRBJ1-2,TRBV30,TGTGCCTGGAGTGTGGACAGATCCCCTGGGGGCTACACCTTC,CAWSVDRSPGGYTF
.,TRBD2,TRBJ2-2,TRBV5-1,TGCGCCAGCAGCGCCGGACTAGCGGGGCAATCCGGGGAGCTGTTTTTT,CASSAGLAGQSGELFF
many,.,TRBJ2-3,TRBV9,TGTGCCAGCAGCGTAGAAACCCCCGGGGCAGATACGCAGTATTTT,CASSVETPGADTQYF
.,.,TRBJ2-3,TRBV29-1,TGCAGTATAACGAAAAGCACAGATACGCAGTATTTT,CSITKSTDTQYF
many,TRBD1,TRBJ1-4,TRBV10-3,TGTGCCACCCTCCCGCAAGGGGGCGCGGAGGAAAAACTGTTTTTT,CATLPQGGAEEKLFF
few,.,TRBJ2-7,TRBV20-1,TGCAGTGCTAGAGTCGGTTACGAGCAGTACTTC,CSARVGYEQYF
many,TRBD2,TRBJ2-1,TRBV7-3,TGTGCCAGCAACCTCGGCGCGGGACTAGCGGGGGGGCCAGGGGAGCAGTTCTTC,CASNLGAGLAGGPGEQFF
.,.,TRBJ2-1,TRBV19,TGTGCCAGTAGTCCTTCCCGGGGCTACAATGAGCAGTTCTTC,CASSPSRGYNEQFF
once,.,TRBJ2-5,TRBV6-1,TGTGCCAGCGCGGGACAAGAGACCCAGTACTTC,CASAGQETQYF
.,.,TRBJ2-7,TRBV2,TGTGCCAGCAGTTACTCGAGGGAATCCTACGAGCAGTACTTC,CASSYSRESYEQYF
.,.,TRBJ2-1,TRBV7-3,TGTGCCAGCAGCGCCCCGGGACCGAACAATGAGCAGTTCTTC,CASSAPGPNNEQFF
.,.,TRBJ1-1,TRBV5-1,TGCGCCAGCAGCTTGTCATGGGAGGGTGGGCGAATGAACACTGAAGCTTTCTTT,CASSLSWEGGRMNTEAFF
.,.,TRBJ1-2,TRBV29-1,TGCAGCCACATGGAAACAGGGTTCTATGGCTACACCTTC,CSHMETGFYGYTF